What follows is one TCR beta chain and its context. This sample stems from a study of control samples from healthy donors and cancer patients. TCRdb's table, derived via immunoSEQ multiplex PCR, lists solely in-frame clones and lacks some. The sample holds 150,000 to 200,000 clones, 88% seen once. The source material was blood. The TCR sequence derives from a woman under 40 in good health.

For the CDR3, the DNA is TGTGCCAGTAGTATAGGTGGACAGCCTGCAGATACGCAGTATTTT. Its protein is CASSIGGQPADTQYF. V usage is TRBV19 and J usage is TRBJ2-3; the D gene is possibly TRBD1 (6 bases). Trimming pared 1 base from V and 4 bases from J, leaving 12 bases between. The CDR3 is made up of 15 amino acids. Germline CDR1 reads LNHDA; CDR2 reads SQIVND (reference sequence). Looking up the rest from reference TRBV19 and TRBJ2-3 gives the full variable domain: DGGITQSPKYLFRKEGQNVTLSCEQNLNHDAMYWYRQDPGQGLRLIYYSQIVNDFQKGDIAEGYSVSREKKESFPLTVTSAQKNPTAFYLCASSIGGQPADTQYFGPGTRLTVL.